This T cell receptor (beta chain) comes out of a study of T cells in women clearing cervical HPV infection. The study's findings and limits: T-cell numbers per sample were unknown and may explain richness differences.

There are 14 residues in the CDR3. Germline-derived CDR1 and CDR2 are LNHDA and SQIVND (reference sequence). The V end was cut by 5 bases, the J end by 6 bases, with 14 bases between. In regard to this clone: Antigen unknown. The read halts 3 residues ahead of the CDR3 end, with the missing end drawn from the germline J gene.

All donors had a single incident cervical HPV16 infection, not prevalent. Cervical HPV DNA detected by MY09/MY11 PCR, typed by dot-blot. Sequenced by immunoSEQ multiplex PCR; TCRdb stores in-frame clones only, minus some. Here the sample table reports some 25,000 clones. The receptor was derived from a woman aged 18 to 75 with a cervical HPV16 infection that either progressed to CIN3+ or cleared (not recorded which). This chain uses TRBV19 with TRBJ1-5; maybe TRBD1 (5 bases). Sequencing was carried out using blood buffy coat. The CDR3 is CASSPGPQGQPQHF. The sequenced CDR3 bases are TGTGCCAGTAGTCCGGGCCCTCAGGGTCAGCCC. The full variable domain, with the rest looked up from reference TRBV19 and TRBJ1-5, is DGGITQSPKYLFRKEGQNVTLSCEQNLNHDAMYWYRQDPGQGLRLIYYSQIVNDFQKGDIAEGYSVSREKKESFPLTVTSAQKNPTAFYLCASSPGPQGQPQHFGDGTRLSIL.